This T cell receptor beta chain was documented in a study of OX40 agonist ivuxolimab in advanced cancers. At the level of the study: Of the participants, 35% to 50% had some prior anti-PD-1, anti-PD-L1 or anti-CTLA-4 therapy, which was allowed. The study, taken as a whole, reports: The investigators did not determine what antigen specificity the expanded peripheral T cells had. The authors also found low normalized T-cell clonal expansion in some nonresponders.

Points on this clone: Its antigen is still unknown.

The germline V gene encodes CDR1 MNHEY and CDR2 SMNVEV (reference sequence). The CDR3 runs 15 residues. J lost 2 bases, V lost 3 bases, and 4 bases had no gene match. Clones were read by immunoSEQ multiplex PCR, and TCRdb kept only the in-frame ones, dropping some. The table records tens of thousands of clones, roughly 80% of them present only once. Exclusion of a patient followed from autoimmune disease history or systemic immunosuppression. The sequence was collected from an adult with an advanced solid tumor such as melanoma, head and neck, liver or kidney cancer. The chain links TRBV27 to TRBJ2-1; 7 nucleotides match TRBD2. The sample was CD4+ or CD8+ T cells sorted from blood, taken in a trial of the OX40 agonist ivuxolimab. The DNA of the CDR3 is TGTGCCAGCAGTTTCGGGCTAGCGGCCTACAATGAGCAGTTCTTC. Residues: CASSFGLAAYNEQFF.